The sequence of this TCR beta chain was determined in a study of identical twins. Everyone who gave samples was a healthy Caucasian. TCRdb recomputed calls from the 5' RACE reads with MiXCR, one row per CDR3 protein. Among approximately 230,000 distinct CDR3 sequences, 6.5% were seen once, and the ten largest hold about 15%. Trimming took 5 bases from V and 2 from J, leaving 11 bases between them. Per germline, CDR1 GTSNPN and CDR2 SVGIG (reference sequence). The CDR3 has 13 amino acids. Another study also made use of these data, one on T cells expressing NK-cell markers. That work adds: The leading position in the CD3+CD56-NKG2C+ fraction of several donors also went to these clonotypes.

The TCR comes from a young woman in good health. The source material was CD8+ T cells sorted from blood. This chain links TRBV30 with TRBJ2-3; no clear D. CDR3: CAWVPGPTDTQYF. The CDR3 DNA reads TGTGCCTGGGTTCCTGGACCCACAGATACGCAGTATTTT.